The rows below give T cell receptor beta chains drawn from one sample of a study of CD8 T cells in ankylosing spondylitis. TCRdb re-derived calls from the 5' RACE reads in MiXCR, one entry per CDR3 protein. Of 150,000 to 200,000 distinct CDR3 sequences detected, around 10% appear once; the ten largest clones hold almost 30%. Source material: blood, either unsorted or a sorted T cell fraction (not recorded which). The source of these receptors is a male donor with ankylosing spondylitis or in good health (not recorded which). The CDR3 runs from the conserved cysteine through the conserved F or W. The D gene is left open where the match is weak. Size tells how often a clone was seen (once, few, many) or the class of an expanded clone, and some rows leave it out.

V gene: TRBV5-5
D gene: NA
clone size: many
J gene: TRBJ2-3
CDR3 protein: CASSSEADTQYF
CDR3 DNA: TGTGCCAGCAGCTCAGAGGCGGATACGCAGTATTTT

V gene: TRBV6-1
D gene: TRBD1
clone size: NA
J gene: TRBJ1-5
CDR3 protein: CASSDHRGSNQPQHF
CDR3 DNA: TGTGCCAGCAGTGATCACAGGGGAAGTAATCAGCCCCAGCATTTT

V gene: TRBV5-5
D gene: NA
clone size: many
J gene: TRBJ2-1
CDR3 protein: CASSLAEGAYNEQFF
CDR3 DNA: TGTGCCAGCAGCTTGGCTGAAGGGGCCTACAATGAGCAGTTCTTC

V gene: TRBV5-1
D gene: NA
clone size: few
J gene: TRBJ1-1
CDR3 protein: CASSSQRDTEAFF
CDR3 DNA: TGCGCCAGCAGCTCTCAAAGGGACACTGAAGCTTTCTTT

V gene: TRBV24-1
D gene: NA
clone size: many
J gene: TRBJ2-7
CDR3 protein: CATSARQGSEQYF
CDR3 DNA: TGTGCCACCAGTGCCCGTCAGGGATCCGAGCAGTACTTC

V gene: TRBV12-3/TRBV12-4
D gene: TRBD2
clone size: many
J gene: TRBJ2-7
CDR3 protein: CASSPRTSGRSEQYF
CDR3 DNA: TGTGCCAGCAGTCCCCGGACTAGCGGGAGATCCGAGCAGTACTTC

V gene: TRBV12-3/TRBV12-4
D gene: TRBD2
clone size: many
J gene: TRBJ2-1
CDR3 protein: CASSTGTSGSNEQFF
CDR3 DNA: TGTGCCAGCAGTACCGGGACTAGCGGGAGCAATGAGCAGTTCTTC

V gene: TRBV12-3/TRBV12-4
D gene: TRBD2
clone size: NA
J gene: TRBJ2-1
CDR3 protein: CASSLIAGEVGSYNEQFF
CDR3 DNA: TGTGCCAGCAGTTTAATAGCGGGGGAGGTAGGCTCCTACAATGAGCAGTTCTTC

V gene: TRBV5-1
D gene: TRBD2
clone size: many
J gene: TRBJ2-5
CDR3 protein: CASRSWTSAAQETQYF
CDR3 DNA: TGCGCCAGCAGATCTTGGACTAGCGCGGCTCAAGAGACCCAGTACTTC

V gene: TRBV7-2
D gene: NA
clone size: NA
J gene: TRBJ1-2
CDR3 protein: CASSLVPGGVYGYTF
CDR3 DNA: TGTGCCAGCAGCTTAGTTCCGGGCGGGGTCTATGGCTACACCTTC

V gene: TRBV5-6
D gene: NA
clone size: many
J gene: TRBJ2-3
CDR3 protein: CASSLTTTDTQYF
CDR3 DNA: TGTGCCAGCAGCTTGACAACCACAGATACGCAGTATTTT

V gene: TRBV3-1
D gene: NA
clone size: many
J gene: TRBJ2-6
CDR3 protein: CASSRGGANVLTF
CDR3 DNA: TGTGCCAGCAGCCGGGGGGGGGCCAACGTCCTGACTTTC

V gene: TRBV7-2
D gene: NA
clone size: NA
J gene: TRBJ2-3
CDR3 protein: CASSLNGAPADTQYF
CDR3 DNA: TGTGCCAGCAGCTTAAACGGGGCACCAGCAGATACGCAGTATTTT

V gene: TRBV7-8
D gene: NA
clone size: NA
J gene: TRBJ1-3
CDR3 protein: CASSLWLSGNTIYF
CDR3 DNA: TGTGCCAGCAGCTTATGGCTCTCTGGAAACACCATATATTTT